This T cell receptor (beta chain) came from a study of blood T cell repertoires in COVID-19. Study summary: Both acute and convalescent COVID-19 samples were obtained from the United States, Italy and Spain. The cDNA or gDNA used as material had been derived from T cells, B-cell-depleted T cells, or PBMCs.

CDR1 SSHAT and CDR2 FNYEAQ come from the germline V gene (reference sequence). Germline trimming cut 5 bases from V and 2 bases from J; bases unmatched to any gene: 11. This CDR3 has 17 residues. Methods used by the authors: Using reference gene primer amplification, nucleated cell counts were estimated. The repertoire was sequenced with immunoSEQ multiplex PCR; TCRdb's copy has only in-frame clones and lacks some. V and J calls plus clone size are reproduced from that table; the DNA served to infer D and trimming. The sample yields over 45,000 clones, about nine tenths seen once. The sequenced material came from peripheral blood. This clonotype was sampled from a man aged 45 to 65 with active COVID-19. V usage is TRBV7-7 and J usage is TRBJ2-3; 9 bases are a match to TRBD2. The CDR3 bases are TGTGCCAGCAGCCTCCGGGGAGGCGGGGGGGCCACAGATACGCAGTATTTT. It translates to CASSLRGGGGATDTQYF. Using reference TRBV7-7 and TRBJ2-3 for the parts outside the CDR3, the full variable domain is GAGVSQSPRYKVTKRGQDVTLRCDPISSHATLYWYQQALGQGPEFLTYFNYEAQPDKSGLPSDRFSAERPEGSISTLTIQRTEQRDSAMYRCASSLRGGGGATDTQYFGPGTRLTVL.